The 31 T cell receptor beta chains below were found in one sample sequenced in a study of T cell repertoires in cytomegalovirus infection (dated by TCRdb to between 2018 and 2021). This sample's treatment or condition label indicates: in vitro stimulation with specific CMV peptide epitopes to enrich CMV-specific T cells. The instrument was an Illumina HiSeq 1500. The public reads were quality trimmed at Q25 with fastp and then assembled into clones with MiXCR by TCRdb, keeping productive beta chains. Under each unique CDR3 protein, matching rows form one entry showing the most common genes and DNA. Present in this sample are roughly 340,000 distinct CDR3 sequences, about 27% of which were seen just once. The ten largest make up 20% of the sample. For these TCRs, the target antigens are not known. The sequencing here drew on cultured PBMCs, taken from culture after CMV antigen stimulation. The receptors shown here come from a human donor in good health (CMV status not recorded). Some clones in this sample may be carry-over from other donors' samples.

Ten or more counts support this clonotype. The chain links TRBV19 to TRBJ2-7, with D perhaps TRBD1 (5 bases). The CDR3 is 14 residues long. Trimming stripped 3 bases from V and 5 bases from J, with 14 bases between. The germline CDR1 and CDR2 sequences are LNHDA and SQIVND (reference sequence). CDR3 protein: CASSIQGRSNEQYF. CDR3 bases: TGTGCCAGTAGTATCCAGGGTCGTTCCAACGAGCAGTACTTC.

The rearrangement uses TRBV20-1 and TRBJ2-7, with a tentative D call TRBD2 (5 bases). Looked up from germline, CDR1 is DFQATT and CDR2 is SNEGSKA (reference sequence). Deletions cut 6 bases from V and 0 bases from J, with 15 bases between. CDR3 length: 14 amino acids. The CDR3 DNA reads as TGCAGTGCCGCTCGTGGAGCGGACTCCTACGAGCAGTACTTC. Protein: CSAARGADSYEQYF.

The gene calls are TRBV5-6 and TRBJ2-2, with TRBD2 identical over 9 bases. This CDR3 comprises 16 residues. CDR1 is SGHDT and CDR2 is YYEEEE in the germline V gene. Trimming took 4 bases from V and 4 from J; bases not matched to a gene: 8. The CDR3 is CASSPISGSGTGELFF. In DNA form, the CDR3 reads TGTGCCAGCAGCCCTATTAGCGGGAGCGGCACCGGGGAGCTGTTTTTT.

This clonotype was found many times. The chain joins TRBV7-8 to TRBJ1-5; possible D gene TRBD1, 5 bases. Germline-derived CDR1 and CDR2 are SGHVS and FQNEAQ. The CDR3 spans 16 residues. Trimming pared 1 base from V and 1 base from J, leaving 11 bases between. The CDR3 spells CASSLDYKGSNQPQHF. DNA of the CDR3: TGTGCCAGCAGCTTAGATTATAAGGGGAGCAATCAGCCCCAGCATTTT.

The chain is built from TRBV4-1 and TRBJ1-4; no clear D gene. The germline CDR1 and CDR2 sequences are MGHRA and YSYEKL. The CDR3 runs to 13 residues. The V and J ends lost 7 bases and 7 bases respectively, with 13 bases between them. The chain's CDR3 is CASTLRRGEKLFF. The CDR3 nucleotides read TGCGCCAGCACCCTAAGACGGGGTGAAAAACTGTTTTTT.

This clonotype was counted between two and nine times. The chain combines TRBV28 with TRBJ2-7; maybe TRBD1 (6 bases). This CDR3 is built from 17 residues. From germline, CDR1 is MDHEN and CDR2 SYDVKM. V was trimmed by 2 bases and J by 0 bases, leaving 17 bases between them. CDR3 bases: TGTGCCAGCAGTTTAAGGTGGGGACACAGTCCCTCCTACGAGCAGTACTTC. Residues: CASSLRWGHSPSYEQYF.

This clonotype was picked up a small number of times. The V and J genes are TRBV4-2 and TRBJ2-5; 7 positions agree with TRBD2. The CDR3 extends over 20 amino acids. Looked up from germline, CDR1 is LGHNA and CDR2 is YNFKEQ. V shed 5 bases, J shed 4 bases, and the junction held 25 bases outside the gene matches. The CDR3 bases are TGTGCCAGCAGCGAAGGATCCCGGTTAGGGGCGGGAGATGAGAGAGAGACCCAGTACTTC. It specifies CASSEGSRLGAGDERETQYF.

This clonotype occurred many times. The chain links TRBV12-5 to TRBJ1-2, with 8 bases lining up with TRBD1. J lost 8 bases, V lost 4 bases, and 15 bases had no gene match. The CDR3 extends over 16 amino acids. Germline loops: CDR1 LGHNT, CDR2 FRNRAP. Here the CDR3 reads CASGWTVGGTGQGYTF. In DNA form, the CDR3 reads TGTGCTAGTGGTTGGACTGTAGGGGGGACAGGACAGGGCTACACCTTC.

At least ten counts were recorded for this clonotype. This rearrangement joins TRBV7-8 to TRBJ2-3; 8 bases fit TRBD2. Germline V gene data show CDR1 as SGHVS and CDR2 as FQNEAQ. The V gene end was trimmed by 5 bases and the J gene end by 0 bases; junction bases not matched to a gene: 4. This CDR3 has 15 amino acids. As DNA, the CDR3 is TGTGCCAGCAGCCGCGGGGGGTTTAGCACAGATACGCAGTATTTT. As protein: CASSRGGFSTDTQYF.

The chain uses TRBV19 and TRBJ2-4; the match to TRBD1 covers 7 bases. V trimming: 5 bases; J trimming: 3 bases; junction bases outside the gene matches: 13. CDR1 is LNHDA and CDR2 is SQIVND in the germline V gene (reference sequence). The CDR3 loop spans 17 amino acids. As DNA, the CDR3 is TGTGCCAGTAGTCAGGGAGACAGGGCATACTACAAAAACATTCAGTACTTC. This codes for CASSQGDRAYYKNIQYF.

This clonotype was counted between two and nine times. The chain uses TRBV7-9 and TRBJ1-1, with D uncertain. Germline V gene sequence: CDR1 SEHNR, CDR2 FQNEAQ (reference sequence). The CDR3 totals 15 residues. V gave up 3 bases and J gave up 4 bases, with 15 bases separating them. The CDR3 region has the DNA TGTGCCAGCAGCTTGAGCGCGGTAGGGCGCACTGAAGCTTTCTTT. Protein product: CASSLSAVGRTEAFF.

This chain connects TRBV19 to TRBJ1-5; possible D gene TRBD1, 5 bases. CDR1 LNHDA and CDR2 SQIVND come from the germline V gene (reference sequence). CDR3 size: 19 residues. V lost 3 bases and J lost 2, with 23 bases in between. The DNA of the CDR3 is TGTGCCAGTAGTATTGTCGCGGCGGGGCTCTCCACCGGCAATCAGCCCCAGCATTTT. It codes for CASSIVAAGLSTGNQPQHF.

The CDR3: CASSGNEQYF. CDR3 sequence (DNA): TGTGCCAGCAGTGGCAACGAGCAGTACTTC. This chain connects TRBV28 to TRBJ2-7; D remains ambiguous. The V end lost 5 bases, the J end lost 5 bases, and 4 bases lay between the germline ends. The V gene's germline CDR1 is MDHEN and CDR2 SYDVKM. There are 10 residues in the CDR3.

V is TRBV11-2 and J is TRBJ2-5; 10 bases map to TRBD2. There are 16 residues in the CDR3. CDR1 and CDR2 from the germline V gene are SGHAT and FQNNGV. V trimming: 5 bases; J trimming: 1 base; junction bases outside the gene matches: 7. CDR3 amino acids: CASSPLAGESQETQYF. CDR3 nucleotide sequence: TGTGCCAGCAGCCCTCTAGCGGGAGAGTCCCAAGAGACCCAGTACTTC.

The rearrangement links TRBV27 to TRBJ2-5; D unresolved. Per the germline V gene, CDR1 is MNHEY and CDR2 is SMNVEV (reference sequence). V was shortened by 5 bases and J by 0 bases, with 10 bases between the two germline ends. The length of the CDR3 is 14 residues. This CDR3 reads CASSPQPYQETQYF. Here the CDR3 DNA reads TGTGCCAGCAGTCCCCAGCCATACCAAGAGACCCAGTACTTC.

This clonotype was seen more than once but under ten times. CDR3: CASSPAPTDTQYF. The CDR3, as DNA: TGTGCCAGCAGCCCCGCCCCCACAGATACGCAGTATTTT. This chain uses TRBV7-2 with TRBJ2-3; D is ambiguous. The CDR3 has 13 residues. Trimming removed 5 bases at V and 2 bases at J, with 8 bases between. Germline V gene sequence: CDR1 SGHTA, CDR2 FQGNSA.

V is TRBV10-3 and J is TRBJ1-2; tentative D call: TRBD1 (6 bases). V gave up 4 bases and J gave up 4 bases, with 13 bases separating them. The CDR3 has 14 amino acids. Germline V gene sequence: CDR1 ENHRY, CDR2 SYGVKD. The CDR3 sequence is CAISGNQDSYGYTF. CDR3 nucleotide sequence: TGTGCCATCAGTGGAAATCAGGACAGCTATGGCTACACCTTC.

The chain joins TRBV28 to TRBJ2-3, with 8 bases lining up with TRBD2. Looked up from germline, CDR1 is MDHEN and CDR2 is SYDVKM. The CDR3 length is 14 residues. V gave up 7 bases and J gave up 3 bases; unmatched junction bases: 6. DNA of the CDR3: TGTGCCAGCATAAAGCGGGAGTTGACAGATACGCAGTATTTT. Protein: CASIKRELTDTQYF.

The J gene is TRBJ1-2, the V gene TRBV20-1; no reliable D call. Per germline, CDR1 DFQATT and CDR2 SNEGSKA (reference sequence). V was clipped by 6 bases and J by 3 bases, with 14 bases between them. This CDR3 contains 13 residues. The CDR3 here is CSAKTADHYGYTF. In DNA, the CDR3 is TGCAGTGCAAAGACGGCGGACCACTATGGCTACACCTTC.

The V gene is TRBV7-3, the J gene TRBJ2-1; 10 nucleotides agree with TRBD2. Germline V lookup: CDR1 SGHTA, CDR2 FQGTGA. Unmatched junction bases numbered 7, after V lost 4 bases and J lost 4 bases. The CDR3 runs to 16 residues. CDR3 loop: CASSYQAGGSYNEQFF. The CDR3 DNA reads TGTGCCAGCAGCTATCAAGCGGGAGGGTCGTACAATGAGCAGTTCTTC.

The V call is TRBV28, the J call TRBJ2-5; D is uncertain. CDR1 and CDR2 (germline): MDHEN, SYDVKM. This CDR3 has 12 residues. V was pared by 7 bases and J by 5 bases, with 11 bases between. The CDR3 protein is CASTQGPETQYF. CDR3 in DNA: TGTGCCAGCACACAAGGACCGGAGACCCAGTACTTC.

The rearrangement links TRBV6-1 to TRBJ1-2, with 8 nucleotides matching TRBD1. This CDR3 spans 16 amino acids. With 6 bases clipped from V and 2 bases from J, the junction kept 11 bases outside the gene matches. Germline-derived CDR1 and CDR2 are MNHNS and SASEGT. This chain's CDR3 is CASSLRTGTKNYGYTF. The CDR3 DNA sequence: TGTGCCAGCAGCCTTCGGACAGGGACGAAAAACTATGGCTACACCTTC.

This clonotype appeared a single time. In DNA, the CDR3 is TGTGCCACCTCCCCCGGGCGGGGAGCTGGCTACACCTTC. Its translation is CATSPGRGAGYTF. This chain uses TRBV10-3 with TRBJ1-2, with D uncertain. V shed 10 bases and J shed 7 bases, with 19 bases lying between them. In germline, CDR1 is ENHRY, CDR2 SYGVKD. The CDR3 has 13 residues.

This chain links TRBV7-9 with TRBJ1-2; 9 bases align to TRBD1. Trimming at V came to 4 bases and at J to 7 bases, leaving 4 bases not matched to a gene. This CDR3 is built from 13 residues. Germline CDR1 reads SEHNR; CDR2 reads FQNEAQ (reference sequence). The CDR3 nucleotides are TGTGCCAGCAGCTCCTCGGACAGGGGTGGCTACACCTTC. This gives the protein CASSSSDRGGYTF.

This rearrangement joins TRBV4-1 to TRBJ1-2, with no clear D. Germline CDR1 MGHRA, CDR2 YSYEKL. V was shortened by 2 bases and J by 7 bases, with 14 bases between the two germline ends. This CDR3 is 14 amino acids long. The CDR3 loop reads CASSQSPVDRGYTF. The CDR3 bases are TGCGCCAGCAGCCAAAGCCCGGTAGACCGTGGCTACACCTTC.

This clonotype has more than one count but fewer than ten. The chain uses TRBV7-8 and TRBJ2-2; no clear D gene. Germline V gene sequence: CDR1 SGHVS, CDR2 FQNEAQ. V lost 5 bases and J 5 bases, leaving 12 bases between the germline ends. The CDR3 has 14 residues. The CDR3 bases are TGTGCCAGCAGCACCCCGATAGCAACCGGGGAGCTGTTTTTT. This translates into CASSTPIATGELFF.

This clonotype appeared many times. The chain couples TRBV7-6 to TRBJ1-1; 7 bases are shared with TRBD1. This CDR3 has 13 amino acids. Germline assignment: CDR1 SGHVS and CDR2 FNYEAQ. V trimming: 6 bases; J trimming: 5 bases; junction bases outside the gene matches: 6. For the CDR3, the DNA is TGTGCCAGCAGGGATCCAGGGGGGACTGAAGCTTTCTTT. Encoded protein: CASRDPGGTEAFF. Full variable domain (remainder filled in from reference TRBV7-6 and TRBJ1-1): GAGVSQSPRYKVTKRGQDVALRCDPISGHVSLYWYRQALGQGPEFLTYFNYEAQQDKSGLPNDRFSAERPEGSISTLTIQRTEQRDSAMYRCASRDPGGTEAFFGQGTRLTVV.

The chain carries TRBV6-6 and TRBJ1-6; D remains unclear. Germline CDR1 and CDR2: MNHNY and SVGAGI (reference sequence). The CDR3 spans 14 residues. The ends were cut back, 0 bases at V and 7 bases at J, with 7 bases in the middle. The CDR3 protein is CASSYSGQNSPLHF. The CDR3 DNA sequence: TGTGCCAGCAGTTACTCAGGGCAGAATTCACCCCTCCACTTT.

A few counts support this clonotype. The CDR3: CASRPQVFTYNEQFF. The CDR3 nucleotides are TGTGCCAGCAGACCACAGGTCTTTACCTACAATGAGCAGTTCTTC. V gene TRBV2 combines with J gene TRBJ2-1; D is perhaps TRBD1 (5 bases). Germline V gene data show CDR1 as SNHLY and CDR2 as FYNNEI. This CDR3 contains 15 residues. Trimming took off 6 bases at V and 2 bases at J, with 14 bases between the two ends.

This chain connects TRBV7-9 to TRBJ2-1; 9 nucleotides line up with TRBD1. Germline V gives CDR1 SEHNR, CDR2 FQNEAQ (reference sequence). The trim removed 5 bases at V and 10 bases at J, leaving 9 bases unmatched. This CDR3 has 14 residues. The CDR3 DNA reads as TGTGCCAGCAGCCTGGACAGGGGCCTAGGGGAGCAGTTCTTC. Translating it yields CASSLDRGLGEQFF. Full variable domain (outside the CDR3, taken from reference TRBV7-9 and TRBJ2-1): DTGVSQNPRHKITKRGQNVTFRCDPISEHNRLYWYRQTLGQGPEFLTYFQNEAQLEKSRLLSDRFSAERPKGSFSTLEIQRTEQGDSAMYLCASSLDRGLGEQFFGPGTRLTVL.

The J gene is TRBJ1-5, the V gene TRBV7-1; possibly TRBD1 for D (5 bases). TRBV7-1 is filed as an ORF, its function uncertain. V was cut by 5 bases and J by 6 bases, with 17 bases left in between. The CDR3 totals 15 residues. CDR3 nucleotide sequence: TGTGCCAGCAGCGCCGAGGGGAGTCAGGGTCAGCCCCAGCATTTT. This encodes CASSAEGSQGQPQHF.